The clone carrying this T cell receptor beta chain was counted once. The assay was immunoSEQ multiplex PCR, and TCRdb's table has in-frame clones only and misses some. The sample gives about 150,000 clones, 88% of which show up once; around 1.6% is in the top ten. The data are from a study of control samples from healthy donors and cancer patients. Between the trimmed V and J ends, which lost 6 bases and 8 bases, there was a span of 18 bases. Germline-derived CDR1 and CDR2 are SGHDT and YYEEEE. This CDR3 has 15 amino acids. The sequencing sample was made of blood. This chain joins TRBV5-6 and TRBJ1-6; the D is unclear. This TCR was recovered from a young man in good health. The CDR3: CASNDFTRSDSPLHF. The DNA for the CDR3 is TGTGCCAGCAACGACTTTACCCGCTCGGATTCACCCCTCCACTTT.